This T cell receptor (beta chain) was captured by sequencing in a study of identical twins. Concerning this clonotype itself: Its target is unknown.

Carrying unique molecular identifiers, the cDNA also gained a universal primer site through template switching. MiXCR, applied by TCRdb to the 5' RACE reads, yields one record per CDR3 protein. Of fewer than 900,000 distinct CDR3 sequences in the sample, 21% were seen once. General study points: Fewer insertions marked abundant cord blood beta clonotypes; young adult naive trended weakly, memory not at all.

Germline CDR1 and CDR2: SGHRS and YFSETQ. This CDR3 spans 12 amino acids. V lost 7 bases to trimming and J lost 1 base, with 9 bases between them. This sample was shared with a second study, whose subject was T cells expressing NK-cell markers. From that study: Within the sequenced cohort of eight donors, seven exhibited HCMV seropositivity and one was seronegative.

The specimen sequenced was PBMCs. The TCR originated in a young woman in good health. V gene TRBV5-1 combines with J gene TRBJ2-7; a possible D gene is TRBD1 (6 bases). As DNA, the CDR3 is TGCGCCAGCGGGGGCCCGTCCTACGAGCAGTACTTC. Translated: CASGGPSYEQYF. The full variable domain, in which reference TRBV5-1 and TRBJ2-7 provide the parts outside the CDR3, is KAGVTQTPRYLIKTRGQQVTLSCSPISGHRSVSWYQQTPGQGLQFLFEYFSETQRNKGNFPGRFSGRQFSNSRSEMNVSTLELGDSALYLCASGGPSYEQYFGPGTRLTVT.